Listed below are T cell receptor beta chains from one sample, sequenced in a study of blood T cells in healthy people across ages. TCRdb analysed the 5' RACE reads with MiXCR anew, one entry per CDR3 protein. The data contain hundreds of thousands of distinct CDR3 sequences, under 45% of them singletons. The sample was blood. Receptor source: a man aged 55 to 70 in good health. Both conserved end residues are part of each CDR3. The order of the fields is clone size, V gene, D gene, J gene, CDR3 protein, CDR3 DNA. A D gene is named only where the DNA matches it firmly. Clone size is given for some rows only: seen once, a few or many times, or a class if the clone is expanded.

few	TRBV5-1	NA	TRBJ2-5	CASSLGWDPTTPRVRETQYF	TGCGCCAGCAGCTTGGGTTGGGACCCGACCACCCCGAGGGTTCGGGAGACCCAGTACTTC
few	TRBV7-6	NA	TRBJ1-5	CASSLGPGANQPQHF	TGTGCCAGCAGCTTAGGACCGGGGGCGAATCAGCCCCAGCATTTT
NA	TRBV5-1	TRBD1	TRBJ2-7	CASRQGDRNEQYF	TGCGCCAGCAGACAGGGGGATCGGAACGAGCAGTACTTC
few	TRBV9	NA	TRBJ1-4	CASSAGDGALNEKLFF	TGTGCCAGCAGCGCCGGAGACGGGGCGTTAAATGAAAAACTGTTTTTT
NA	TRBV7-8	NA	TRBJ2-1	CASCWGGGSNNEQFF	TGTGCCAGCTGCTGGGGAGGGGGCTCAAACAATGAGCAGTTCTTC
few	TRBV28	NA	TRBJ1-4	CASSLTPGREKGEKLFF	TGTGCCAGCAGTTTAACACCTGGGAGGGAAAAGGGTGAAAAACTGTTTTTT
NA	TRBV7-9	NA	TRBJ1-2	CASSLAEGRYGYTF	TGTGCCAGCAGCTTAGCGGAGGGAAGGTATGGCTACACCTTC
NA	TRBV7-8	TRBD2	TRBJ2-1	CASSPLPGLAGGLGNEQFF	TGTGCCAGCAGCCCTTTACCGGGACTAGCGGGGGGGCTTGGCAATGAGCAGTTCTTC
NA	TRBV20-1	NA	TRBJ2-1	CSAAPGKTLRDEQFF	TGCAGTGCAGCCCCCGGGAAAACCCTAAGGGATGAGCAGTTCTTC
few	TRBV6-1	NA	TRBJ2-5	CASSENGGETQYF	TGTGCCAGCAGCGAAAATGGGGGGGAGACCCAGTACTTC
NA	TRBV12-3/TRBV12-4	TRBD1	TRBJ1-2	CASSLRHTGTDDYGYTF	TGTGCCAGCAGTCTTAGGCATACCGGGACAGATGACTATGGCTACACCTTC
few	TRBV14	NA	TRBJ2-5	CASSQEWGIGETQYF	TGTGCCAGCAGCCAAGAATGGGGAATTGGGGAGACCCAGTACTTC
many	TRBV5-6	TRBD1	TRBJ2-7	CASSSGTASYEQYF	TGTGCCAGCAGCTCCGGGACAGCTTCCTACGAGCAGTACTTC
few	TRBV27	TRBD1	TRBJ2-7	CASSPQGLTGTGLYEQYF	TGTGCCAGCAGTCCACAAGGGCTAACCGGGACAGGCCTATACGAGCAGTACTTC
NA	TRBV7-2	TRBD1	TRBJ2-7	CTSSFPGTASSYEQYF	TGTACCAGCAGCTTCCCCGGGACAGCGTCCTCCTACGAGCAGTACTTC
few	TRBV28	NA	TRBJ1-5	CASSSPDTAGNQPQHF	TGTGCCAGCAGTTCCCCGGACACGGCAGGCAATCAGCCCCAGCATTTT
few	TRBV20-1	NA	TRBJ2-1	CSVMTNEEQFF	TGCAGTGTTATGACTAACGAGGAGCAGTTCTTC
few	TRBV2	NA	TRBJ2-5	CASSDRGAHQETQYF	TGTGCCAGCAGTGACCGGGGGGCCCACCAAGAGACCCAGTACTTC
few	TRBV4-3	TRBD1	TRBJ2-7	CASSQGFGTGAYEQYF	TGCGCCAGCAGCCAAGGGTTCGGGACAGGGGCCTACGAGCAGTACTTC
few	TRBV5-6	NA	TRBJ2-1	CASRERDNEQFF	TGTGCCAGCAGGGAGCGGGACAATGAGCAGTTCTTC
few	TRBV12-3/TRBV12-4	NA	TRBJ2-7	CASSNRTYEQYF	TGTGCCAGCAGTAACAGAACCTACGAGCAGTACTTC
many	TRBV29-1	TRBD1	TRBJ2-7	CSAAGTGGYEQYF	TGCAGCGCCGCCGGGACAGGGGGATACGAGCAGTACTTC
NA	TRBV6-6	TRBD1	TRBJ2-7	CASSYSTGGSYEQYF	TGTGCCAGCAGTTACTCGACAGGGGGATCCTACGAGCAGTACTTC
NA	TRBV4-3	NA	TRBJ1-6	CASSLVAGDPTPLHF	TGCGCCAGCAGCCTCGTCGCAGGGGACCCTACACCCCTCCACTTT
NA	TRBV2	TRBD2	TRBJ2-1	CASREGLAASNEQFF	TGTGCCAGCAGAGAGGGACTAGCGGCAAGCAATGAGCAGTTCTTC
NA	TRBV5-1	TRBD1	TRBJ1-2	CASSAGQVYGYTF	TGCGCCAGCAGCGCGGGACAGGTCTATGGCTACACCTTC
NA	TRBV24-1	TRBD1	TRBJ2-5	CATSEPGQGETQYF	TGTGCCACCAGTGAACCCGGACAGGGAGAGACCCAGTACTTC
NA	TRBV12-5	NA	TRBJ1-2	CASGSRTDWHGYTF	TGTGCTAGTGGTTCCCGGACCGATTGGCATGGCTACACCTTC
NA	TRBV2	TRBD2	TRBJ2-7	CASFTGGYEQYF	TGTGCCAGTTTCACGGGGGGCTACGAGCAGTACTTC
NA	TRBV12-3/TRBV12-4	NA	TRBJ1-2	CASSLALGGREGSTRSYGYTF	TGTGCCAGCAGTTTAGCGCTTGGGGGACGTGAGGGCTCCACGAGGTCTTATGGCTACACCTTC
NA	TRBV27	NA	TRBJ2-7	CASSLSARVGEQYF	TGTGCCAGCAGTTTATCTGCCAGGGTTGGCGAGCAGTACTTC
NA	TRBV4-3	NA	TRBJ2-7	CASSRERDRSYEQYF	TGCGCCAGCAGCCGGGAAAGGGATAGGTCCTACGAGCAGTACTTC
NA	TRBV20-1	NA	TRBJ1-6	CSASRGSGDSPLHF	TGCAGTGCTAGTAGGGGCAGTGGTGATTCACCCCTCCACTTT
once	TRBV29-1	NA	TRBJ1-2	CSVQGIGGNYGYTF	TGCAGCGTTCAAGGTATCGGGGGGAACTATGGCTACACCTTC
few	TRBV11-1	TRBD2	TRBJ2-1	CASRNLAGGLNEQFF	TGTGCCAGCAGGAATCTAGCGGGGGGTCTAAATGAGCAGTTCTTC